This TCR beta chain emerged from a study of blood T cell repertoires in COVID-19 (dated by TCRdb to between 2020 and 2021). About the investigation overall: Collaborator samples came from the United States, Italy and Spain and covered acute and convalescent phases of COVID-19. The material from the prospective study consisted of cDNA or gDNA derived from T cells, B-cell-depleted T cells, or PBMCs. The dataset comprised deeply sampled blood TCRbeta repertoires from subjects exposed to, actively infected with, or recovered from COVID-19. The repertoires were made available in a free public database intended to serve as a resource for research on the immune response to SARS-CoV-2. The samples were drawn from the first 160 participants of the ongoing ImmuneRACE study and from over 950 subjects provided by 6 global collaborators. Sample metadata almost always included a de-identified subject ID, COVID-19 status, age in years and sex. HLA class I and class II types, where available, came from metadata supplied by the sample provider rather than from assay-based typing. Study-level results and caveats: The amount of clinical and demographic metadata varied by source and participant and was provided uncurated.

Worth noting for this clone: It lacks a known antigen. No much larger clone is present one base from it, and per-base qualities are unavailable.

CDR1 SGHAT and CDR2 FQDESV were looked up in the germline V gene (reference sequence). V is trimmed back by 0 bases and J by 6 bases, and the junction contains 9 bases that no gene match accounts for. Taken from cysteine to phenylalanine, the CDR3 has 16 residues. Here the CDR3 DNA is all that survives: 48 bases in frame from base 1. TCRbeta CDR3 regions were amplified from genomic DNA using the immunoSEQ Assay, a bias-controlled multiplex PCR. Processing in the source paper ran as follows. The number of nucleated cells in each sample was estimated by amplification of reference gene primers within the assay. Sequence reads were collapsed and filtered to measure the absolute abundance of every unique TCRbeta CDR3 rearrangement. Productive Simpson clonality was computed per sample as the square root of Simpson's diversity index over productive rearrangements. TCRdb re-hosts the immuneACCESS table, in-frame sequences only. Its copies lack some clones; in the studies checked, an unresolved V gene accounts for under half of them, and the cause for the rest is not known. That table gives V, J and clone size, and the DNA gave D and trimming. Here the sample has some 200,000 clones; roughly 90% occur a single time. The ten most abundant clones make up about 0.81% of the sample.

Collaborating institutions collected whole blood in K2EDTA tubes following their own protocols. For TCRbeta analysis, collaborators shipped samples in one of three forms: frozen whole blood, isolated PBMCs, or DNA extracted from either of those sample types. The sequence derives from a woman in her seventies with acute or convalescent COVID-19. Sequencing was carried out using peripheral blood. This sequence uses TRBV11-1 and TRBJ2-7, and 9 bases in between align with TRBD2. The DNA reads as follows: TGTGCCAGCAGCTTAGCGGTGGCGCGGGAGGGATCCGAGCAGTACTTC. Protein translation: CASSLAVAREGSEQYF.